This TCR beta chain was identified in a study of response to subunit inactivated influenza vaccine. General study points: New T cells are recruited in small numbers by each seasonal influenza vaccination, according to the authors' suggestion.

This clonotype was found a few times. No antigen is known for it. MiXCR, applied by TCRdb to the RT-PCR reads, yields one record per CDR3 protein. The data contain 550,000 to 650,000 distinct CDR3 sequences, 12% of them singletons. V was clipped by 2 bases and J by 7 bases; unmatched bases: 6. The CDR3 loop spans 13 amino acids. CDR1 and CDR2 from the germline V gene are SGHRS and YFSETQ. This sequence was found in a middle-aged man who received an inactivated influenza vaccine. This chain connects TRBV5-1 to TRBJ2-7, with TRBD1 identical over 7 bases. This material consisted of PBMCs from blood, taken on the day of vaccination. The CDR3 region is CASSLWTGDEQYF. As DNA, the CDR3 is TGCGCCAGCAGCTTATGGACAGGTGATGAGCAGTACTTC.